These T cell receptor beta chains were read from a single sample in a study of monozygotic twins with inflammatory bowel disease. TCRdb re-analyzed the 5' RACE reads; it lists each CDR3 protein once, without DNA. This table lists some 400,000 distinct CDR3 sequences. Sequenced material: blood. The receptor source for this set is a human donor with ulcerative colitis or Crohn's disease, or a healthy co-twin of an affected twin (not recorded which). Each CDR3 is given with its conserved first and last residue.

>TRBV6-1|TRBJ2-3
CASSWTSEITDTQYF
>TRBV10-3|TRBJ2-6
CAISPGRYSGANVLTF
>TRBV6-5|TRBJ1-1
CASSYYRDRKEAFF
>TRBV12-3/TRBV12-4|TRBJ1-1
CASSRDRPETEAFF
>TRBV7-2|TRBJ2-7
CASSLVSLTYEQYF
>TRBV12-5|TRBJ2-3
CASGAVDTQYF
>TRBV11-2|TRBJ2-1
CASSKASGRSEQFF
>TRBV29-1|TRBJ1-5
CSALGTGVSQPQHF
>TRBV5-6|TRBJ1-2
CASSGGTGKLYGYTF
>TRBV5-1|TRBJ1-4
CASSVITGDMKKLFF
>TRBV7-3|TRBJ2-3
CASSLTGLAPPDTQYF
>TRBV3-1|TRBJ1-3
CASSRTGVDSGNTIYF